This T cell receptor (beta chain) was sequenced for a study of blood T cell repertoires in COVID-19. Germline values: CDR1 SGDLS, CDR2 YYNGEE. The V end was cut by 4 bases, the J end by 2 bases, with 13 bases between. The CDR3 sequence is 15 residues long. The repertoire was sequenced with immunoSEQ multiplex PCR; TCRdb's copy has only in-frame clones and lacks some. The data show more than 55,000 clones, around 93% seen once. The source is a man aged 45-60 years with active COVID-19. Sequencing input: peripheral blood. This chain links TRBV9 with TRBJ2-1, with D perhaps TRBD2 (6 bases). The CDR3 spells CASSPWDFTYNEQFF. The CDR3 region has the DNA TGTGCCAGCAGCCCCTGGGACTTTACCTACAATGAGCAGTTCTTC. The variable domain in full, completed from reference TRBV9 and TRBJ2-1, reads DSGVTQTPKHLITATGQRVTLRCSPRSGDLSVYWYQQSLDQGLQFLIQYYNGEERAKGNILERFSAQQFPDLHSELNLSSLELGDSALYFCASSPWDFTYNEQFFGPGTRLTVL.